These 25 T cell receptor beta chains originate from one sample sequenced in a study of blood T cell repertoires in COVID-19. The data were produced by immunoSEQ multiplex PCR, yet TCRdb's version contains in-frame clones alone and is incomplete. The top ten clones hold less than 3.5% of a sample with some 320,000 clones, approximately 89% of them seen once. The specimen was PBMCs or T cells enriched from blood (not recorded which). These receptors were taken from a woman in her 50s who had been exposed to COVID-19.

This sequence joins TRBV7-9 and TRBJ2-3; the D gene is possibly TRBD1 (6 bases). The CDR3 totals 15 residues. The germline V gene encodes CDR1 SEHNR and CDR2 FQNEAQ (reference sequence). V was cut by 3 bases and J by 6 bases, with 16 bases left in between. CDR3 nucleotides: TGTGCCAGCAGCTTCCCCCCGGGACATGGTGATACGCAGTATTTT. This codes for CASSFPPGHGDTQYF.

This chain joins TRBV2 and TRBJ2-1; D perhaps matches TRBD2 (5 bases). Per the germline V gene, CDR1 is SNHLY and CDR2 is FYNNEI. The CDR3 runs 15 residues. V shed 6 bases and J shed 0 bases, with 12 bases lying between them. The CDR3 sequence is CASRPTSSSYNEQFF. The CDR3 nucleotides read TGTGCCAGCAGACCAACTAGTAGCTCCTACAATGAGCAGTTCTTC.

V is TRBV3-1 (or the pseudogene TRBV3-2) and J is TRBJ2-3; D unresolved. Deletions cut 4 bases from V and 2 bases from J, with 10 bases between. The CDR3 covers 14 residues. CDR1 LGHDT and CDR2 YNNKEL come from the germline V gene (reference sequence). CDR3 sequence (DNA): TGTGCCAGCAGCCTCCTTTATTTCACAGATACGCAGTATTTT. It yields the protein CASSLLYFTDTQYF.

This clone has a handful of counts. The CDR3 is CASARGEFGNTIYF. DNA for the CDR3: TGTGCTAGTGCCCGGGGGGAGTTTGGAAACACCATATATTTT. The chain is built from TRBV12-5 and TRBJ1-3, with D possibly TRBD1 on 5 matching bases. The V and J ends lost 7 bases and 3 bases respectively, with 13 bases between them. Germline V gives CDR1 LGHNT, CDR2 FRNRAP. The CDR3 loop spans 14 amino acids. The full variable domain, in which reference TRBV12-5 and TRBJ1-3 provide the parts outside the CDR3, is DARVTQTPRHKVTEMGQEVTMRCQPILGHNTVFWYRQTMMQGLELLAYFRNRAPLDDSGMPKDRFSAEMPDATLATLKIQPSEPRDSAVYFCASARGEFGNTIYFGEGSWLTVV.

This rearrangement joins TRBV18 to TRBJ1-4; TRBD1 might be the D (6 bases). CDR1 is KGHSH and CDR2 is LQKENI in the germline V gene. Trimming took 6 bases from V and 7 from J, leaving 27 bases between them. CDR3 length: 18 residues. CDR3: CASSPNRNTGRQGEKLFF. The CDR3, as DNA: TGTGCCAGCTCCCCGAATCGAAATACAGGGCGCCAAGGTGAAAAACTGTTTTTT.

The J gene is TRBJ1-5, the V gene TRBV7-2; 8 bases fit TRBD1. The junction had 10 bases not matched to a gene; V was cut back by 6 bases and J by 0 bases. Germline lookup yields CDR1 SGHTA and CDR2 FQGNSA. The CDR3 is made up of 17 amino acids. The CDR3 DNA follows: TGTGCCAGCAGTCCCGGACAGGGCCAATATAGCAATCAGCCCCAGCATTTT. Translation gives CASSPGQGQYSNQPQHF.

In regard to this clone: This CDR3 is also generated by other DNA sequences in the sample. CDR3 nucleotides: TGCGCCAGCAGCCCCGGACAAGGCACAGATACGCAGTATTTT. It is translated as CASSPGQGTDTQYF. The chain carries TRBV5-1 and TRBJ2-3; weak D call: TRBD1 (5 bases). Trimming took off 4 bases at V and 1 base at J, with 10 bases between the two ends. The germline gives CDR1 SGHRS, CDR2 YFSETQ. The CDR3 is 14 amino acids.

The chain employs TRBV11-2 and TRBJ2-1, with D hard to call. This CDR3 region has 15 residues. V was trimmed by 1 base and J by 4 bases, leaving 11 bases between them. The germline V gene encodes CDR1 SGHAT and CDR2 FQNNGV. DNA of the CDR3: TGTGCCAGCAGCTTAGGAGTGGCTAGATACAATGAGCAGTTCTTC. Protein sequence: CASSLGVARYNEQFF.

The chain joins TRBV30 to TRBJ1-5; TRBD1 agrees at 9 bases. Trimming took 3 bases from V and 3 from J; bases not matched to a gene: 12. Germline CDR1 reads GTSNPN; CDR2 reads SVGIG (reference sequence). The CDR3 spans 17 residues. The CDR3 is CAWRHPLGTGFNQPQHF. CDR3 bases: TGTGCCTGGAGACATCCCCTCGGGACAGGGTTCAATCAGCCCCAGCATTTT.

The chain combines TRBV28 with TRBJ2-7; 7 positions match TRBD2. V trimming: 7 bases; J trimming: 5 bases; junction bases outside the gene matches: 8. The germline CDR1 and CDR2 sequences are MDHEN and SYDVKM. This CDR3 is built from 13 residues. CDR3 DNA sequence: TGTGCCAGCATTCTTGGCGGGAGCAACGAGCAGTACTTC. Encoded protein: CASILGGSNEQYF.

The chain links TRBV30 to TRBJ1-3; tentatively, D is TRBD1 (6 bases). The length of the CDR3 is 15 residues. Germline V gene lookup returns CDR1 GTSNPN and CDR2 SVGIG (reference sequence). The V gene lost 4 bases and the J gene lost 0 bases, with 13 bases spanning the gap. The CDR3 protein is CAWIPGQNSGNTIYF. The CDR3 DNA reads as TGTGCCTGGATCCCCGGACAGAACTCTGGAAACACCATATATTTT.

This chain connects TRBV19 to TRBJ1-2; 7 bases are shared with TRBD1. The germline CDR1 and CDR2 sequences are LNHDA and SQIVND (reference sequence). V dropped 6 bases and J dropped 2; count of bases not matched to a gene: 3. This CDR3 region has 13 residues. The CDR3 sequence is CASSPTGNYGYTF. The CDR3 DNA is TGTGCCAGTAGCCCGACAGGGAACTATGGCTACACCTTC. Complete variable domain (other parts from reference TRBV19 and TRBJ1-2): DGGITQSPKYLFRKEGQNVTLSCEQNLNHDAMYWYRQDPGQGLRLIYYSQIVNDFQKGDIAEGYSVSREKKESFPLTVTSAQKNPTAFYLCASSPTGNYGYTFGSGTRLTVV.

The V call is TRBV28, the J call TRBJ1-1, with D unclear. V lost 8 bases and J 1 base, leaving 14 bases between the germline ends. CDR1 is MDHEN and CDR2 is SYDVKM in the germline V gene. The CDR3 has 14 residues. This CDR3 reads CASLTGKPNTEAFF. Here the CDR3 DNA reads TGTGCCAGCCTTACGGGGAAACCGAACACTGAAGCTTTCTTT. Complete variable domain (other parts from reference TRBV28 and TRBJ1-1): DVKVTQSSRYLVKRTGEKVFLECVQDMDHENMFWYRQDPGLGLRLIYFSYDVKMKEKGDIPEGYSVSREKKERFSLILESASTNQTSMYLCASLTGKPNTEAFFGQGTRLTVV.

The V gene is TRBV9, the J gene TRBJ1-5; D is possibly TRBD1 (5 bases). Germline V CDR1 and CDR2: SGDLS, YYNGEE. Trimming took off 0 bases at V and 0 bases at J, with 7 bases between the two ends. The CDR3 loop spans 15 amino acids. DNA for the CDR3: TGTGCCAGCAGCGTAGGACAGTATAGCAATCAGCCCCAGCATTTT. Protein product: CASSVGQYSNQPQHF.

This clone has just one count. The V gene is TRBV2, the J gene TRBJ1-5; D remains ambiguous. Per germline, CDR1 SNHLY and CDR2 FYNNEI. Trimming shortened V by 3 bases and J by 4 bases, and 10 bases separated the two germline ends. The CDR3 totals 14 residues. The CDR3 DNA reads as TGTGCCAGCAGTGAGGTAGGGAGAAATCAGCCCCAGCATTTT. Its protein is CASSEVGRNQPQHF.

The chain uses TRBV19 and TRBJ2-7; 11 bases agree with TRBD1. Germline assignment: CDR1 LNHDA and CDR2 SQIVND (reference sequence). This CDR3 is built from 15 residues. V was clipped by 5 bases and J by 12 bases; unmatched bases: 15. The CDR3, as DNA: TGTGCCAGTAGTGAATTGGACAGGGGGCCCGATGTCGGGTACTTC. This sequence encodes CASSELDRGPDVGYF.

This clone appeared a few times. The V and J genes are TRBV18 and TRBJ1-1, with unresolved D. The CDR3 has 13 amino acids. V lost 4 bases and J lost 5, with 11 bases in between. Germline V gene lookup returns CDR1 KGHSH and CDR2 LQKENI. CDR3 sequence reads: CASSQQARTEAFF. The DNA for the CDR3 is TGTGCCAGCTCACAGCAGGCTCGGACTGAAGCTTTCTTT. The whole variable domain, remainder taken from reference TRBV18 and TRBJ1-1, is NAGVMQNPRHLVRRRGQEARLRCSPMKGHSHVYWYRQLPEEGLKFMVYLQKENIIDESGMPKERFSAEFPKEGPSILRIQQVVRGDSAAYFCASSQQARTEAFFGQGTRLTVV.

CDR3 sequence (DNA): TGCGCCAGCAGTCCCTTAGACAGGGCTGGAAACACCATATATTTT. Its protein is CASSPLDRAGNTIYF. The gene calls are TRBV5-1 and TRBJ1-3; 7 nucleotides line up with TRBD1. V lost 5 bases, J lost 2 bases, and 7 bases stayed unmatched. In germline, CDR1 is SGHRS, CDR2 YFSETQ. CDR3 length: 15 residues.

J is TRBJ2-5 and V is TRBV7-9; TRBD2 might be the D (5 bases). Between the trimmed V and J ends, which lost 5 bases and 0 bases, there was a span of 10 bases. The germline CDR1 and CDR2 sequences are SEHNR and FQNEAQ (reference sequence). The CDR3 runs 14 residues. CDR3 residues: CASSPSADQETQYF. The CDR3 coding sequence is TGTGCCAGCAGCCCCTCAGCGGACCAAGAGACCCAGTACTTC.

The table lists this clone with a count of one. The chain combines TRBV24-1 with TRBJ2-1, with TRBD1 matching over 9 bases. CDR1 KGHDR and CDR2 SFDVKD come from the germline V gene. The CDR3 consists of 16 residues. The trim removed 7 bases at V and 3 bases at J, leaving 9 bases unmatched. The CDR3 DNA reads as TGTGCCACCAGCACGTGGACAGGGGCGATCTACAATGAGCAGTTCTTC. Residues: CATSTWTGAIYNEQFF.

This clone was detected only once. The J gene is TRBJ1-2, the V gene TRBV19; D perhaps matches TRBD1 (6 bases). The CDR3 has 14 residues. The germline V gene encodes CDR1 LNHDA and CDR2 SQIVND (reference sequence). Trimming removed 7 bases at V and 5 bases at J, with 17 bases between. CDR3 coding DNA: TGTGCCAGTAATCGGGACACACCTCCTTATGGCTACACCTTC. This codes for CASNRDTPPYGYTF.

The V call is TRBV6-5, the J call TRBJ1-5, with TRBD1 matching 7 bases. The length of the CDR3 is 14 residues. V shed 7 bases and J 0 bases; nucleotides not matched to a gene: 3. CDR1 MNHEY and CDR2 SVGAGI come from the germline V gene. DNA for the CDR3: TGTGCCAGCACGACAGGGAGTAGCAATCAGCCCCAGCATTTT. It codes for CASTTGSSNQPQHF.

The genes are TRBV12-3 or TRBV12-4 and TRBJ2-3; D may be TRBD1 (5 bases). The length of the CDR3 is 12 residues. The ends were cut back, 6 bases at V and 2 bases at J, with 6 bases in the middle. The CDR3 region has the DNA TGTGCCAGCAGACAGGACACAGATACGCAGTATTTT. This encodes CASRQDTDTQYF.

This chain joins TRBV15 and TRBJ2-1; 10 positions match TRBD1. CDR1 and CDR2 (germline): LNHNV, YYDKDF (reference sequence). V shed 8 bases, J shed 4 bases, and the junction held 8 bases outside the gene matches. The CDR3 has 15 residues. The CDR3 loop is CATGRGTGEYNEQFF. CDR3 DNA sequence: TGTGCCACCGGACGGGGGACAGGGGAGTACAATGAGCAGTTCTTC.

Turning to this clone: An end of the junction does not agree with germline; a read error may underlie this. This sequence joins TRBV7-7 and TRBJ2-2, with 8 nucleotides matching TRBD1. Germline loops: CDR1 SSHAT, CDR2 FNYEAQ (reference sequence). This CDR3 is 18 amino acids long. In nucleotides, the CDR3 is TGTGCTAGCAGCTGGGAACGTCCCGGGACAGGTTACACCGGGGAGCTGTTTTTT. It codes for CASSWERPGTGYTGELFF.